The entry that follows covers one TCR beta chain sequence. Its cognate antigen is unknown. Using immunoSEQ multiplex PCR, the repertoire was profiled, and TCRdb retains in-frame clones only, with some absent. The sample lists approximately 77,000 clones; roughly 90% were seen once. The data originate from a study of T cell responses to AZD1222 COVID-19 vaccine. The study's findings and limits: Regions left unmutated in variants are reportedly the target of nearly half of spike-specific TCRs. Clonal diversity was possibly underestimated, and the donors were mostly white British, with more females. Spike-wide coverage was observed for vaccine-associated CD4 TCRs, with dominant responses at 160-218 and 743-854.

The CDR3 covers 17 residues. V lost 1 base to trimming and J lost 0 bases, with 11 bases between them. The germline CDR1 and CDR2 sequences are KGHDR and SFDVKD. This TCR was recovered from an adult who received the AZD1222 COVID-19 vaccine. The V gene is TRBV24-1, the J gene TRBJ2-2; maybe TRBD1 (6 bases). Sequences were derived from peripheral blood, sampled 28 days after the second AZD1222 dose. CDR3 sequence (DNA): TGTGCCACCAGTGATTTATCGACAGGTGCGAACACCGGGGAGCTGTTTTTT. Translated, it gives CATSDLSTGANTGELFF.